Given below is one T cell receptor beta chain in context. This sample was taken from a study of cytomegalovirus exposure and HLA in healthy donors. Germline V gene lookup returns CDR1 SEHNR and CDR2 FQNEAQ (reference sequence). With 5 bases removed from V and 0 bases from J, the gap between germline ends came to 13 bases. The CDR3 runs 15 residues. Primers included in the PCR were 60 Vbeta and 13 Jbeta primers. The protocol was immunoSEQ multiplex PCR, while the TCRdb copy is restricted to in-frame clones and leaves out a portion. This table lists about 160,000 clones. The rearrangement links TRBV7-9 to TRBJ1-1; D perhaps matches TRBD1 (5 bases). The receptor was derived from a woman aged 55-70 years in good health and CMV-seronegative. The sample consisted of PBMCs. CDR3 coding DNA: TGTGCCAGCAGCCCTCGGACAAGAATGAACACTGAAGCTTTCTTT. This sequence encodes CASSPRTRMNTEAFF.